This entry concerns a single T cell receptor (beta chain). This clone turned up a few times. It has no known antigen specificity. The sample holds no much larger clone one base away, and base qualities are not on file. Trimmed from V: 4 bases; trimmed from J: 8 bases; junction bases lacking a gene match: 5. CDR1 is given as SGHVS and CDR2 as FQNEAQ, both from the germline V gene. There are 13 amino acids in the CDR3, from cysteine to phenylalanine inclusive. Only the CDR3 portion is preserved as DNA: 39 bases, with reading frame beginning at the first base. The data originate from a study of blood T cell repertoires in COVID-19 (dated by TCRdb to the early 2020s). Background for the entire study: Samples from collaborators originated in the United States, Italy and Spain and spanned both the acute and convalescent phases of COVID-19. The material from the prospective study consisted of cDNA or gDNA derived from T cells, B-cell-depleted T cells, or PBMCs. Deeply sampled blood TCRbeta repertoires from subjects exposed to, actively infected with, or recovered from COVID-19 were included in the dataset. The repertoires were released in a freely available public database meant as a resource for research on the immune response to SARS-CoV-2. The samples were drawn from the first 160 participants of the ongoing ImmuneRACE study and from 1,200 or so subjects provided by 6 global collaborators. The sample metadata nearly always contained a de-identified subject ID, COVID-19 status, age in years and sex. Where HLA class I and class II types were available, the types were taken from metadata supplied by the sample provider, not from assay-based typing.

Participants in the prospective study were aged roughly 18 to 89 years, lived in over 20 United States geographic areas, and enrolled through a virtual design. In the prospective study, cohorts were assigned on the basis of participant-reported clinical history obtained from a screening survey and a study questionnaire. Exposed participants had been in contact, within 2 weeks of entering the study, with a person who had a PCR-confirmed or clinician-diagnosed case of COVID-19. In the prospective study, whole blood, serum and a nasopharyngeal or oropharyngeal swab were collected from each participant by mobile phlebotomists. Additional blood draws and questionnaires over an approximately two-month period could optionally be provided by prospective study participants. Before DNA extraction, prospective study blood samples were shipped either frozen or at room temperature. Paper-wide results and their limitations: The quantity of clinical and demographic metadata differed by source and by participant and was supplied without curation.

TCRbeta CDR3 regions were amplified from genomic DNA using the immunoSEQ Assay, a bias-controlled multiplex PCR. On the authors' methods: Within the assay, amplification of reference gene primers was used to estimate how many nucleated cells each sample contained. To quantify the absolute abundance of each unique TCRbeta CDR3 rearrangement, sequence reads were collapsed and filtered. Productive Simpson clonality was computed per sample as the square root of Simpson's diversity index over productive rearrangements. TCRdb obtained this table from immuneACCESS and retained in-frame rearrangements with V and J assigned. These tables miss some clones; where compared with another copy, unresolved V genes account for less than half of the shortfall, and the remainder is unexplained. V and J calls and clone size come straight from that table; D and trimming were deduced from the DNA. Recorded for this sample are 190,000 or so clones; approximately 86% of them occurred a single time. The biggest ten clones account for more than 4% of the sample.

The rearrangement joined TRBV7-8 to TRBJ2-7, with 10 bases aligning to TRBD1. Sequencing input: PBMCs or T cells enriched from blood (not recorded which). The TCR originated in a woman younger than 45 who had been exposed to COVID-19. The nucleotide sequence reads TGTGCCAGCAGCTCACCGGGACAGGGGCAGCAGTACTTC. This yields the protein CASSSPGQGQQYF.